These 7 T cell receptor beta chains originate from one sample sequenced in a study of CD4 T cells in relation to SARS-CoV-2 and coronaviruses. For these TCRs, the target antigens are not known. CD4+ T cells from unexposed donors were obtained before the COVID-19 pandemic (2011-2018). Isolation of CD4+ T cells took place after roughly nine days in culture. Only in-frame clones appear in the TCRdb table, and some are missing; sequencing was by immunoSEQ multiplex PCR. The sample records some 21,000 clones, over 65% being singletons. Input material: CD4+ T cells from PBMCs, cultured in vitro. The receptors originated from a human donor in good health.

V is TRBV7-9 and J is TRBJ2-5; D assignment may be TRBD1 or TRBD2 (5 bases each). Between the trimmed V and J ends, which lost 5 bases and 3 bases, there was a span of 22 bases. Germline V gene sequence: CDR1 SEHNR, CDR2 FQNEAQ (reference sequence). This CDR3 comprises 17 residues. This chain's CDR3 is CASSPPGTGFQKETQYF. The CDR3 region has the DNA TGTGCCAGCAGCCCCCCCGGGACCGGCTTCCAAAAAGAGACCCAGTACTTC.

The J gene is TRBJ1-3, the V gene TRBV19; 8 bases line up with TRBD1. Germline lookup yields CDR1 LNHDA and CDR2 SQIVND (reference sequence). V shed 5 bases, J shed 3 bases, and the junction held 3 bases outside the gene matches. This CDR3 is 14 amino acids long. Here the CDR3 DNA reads TGTGCCAGTAGTTTGACAGGGGATGGAAACACCATATATTTT. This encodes CASSLTGDGNTIYF.

CDR3 loop: CASLGTPANTGELFF. CDR3 nucleotide sequence: TGCGCCAGCCTGGGGACTCCCGCGAACACCGGGGAGCTGTTTTTT. This chain joins TRBV10-2 and TRBJ2-2, with D possibly matching TRBD2 (6 bases). Looked up from germline, CDR1 is WSHSY and CDR2 is SAAADI. The CDR3 sequence is 15 residues long. Trimming shortened V by 8 bases and J by 0 bases, and 13 bases separated the two germline ends.

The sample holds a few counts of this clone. CDR3 amino acids: CASSFGLDEQYF. Written as DNA, the CDR3 is TGTGCCAGCAGCTTCGGACTGGACGAGCAGTACTTC. This chain connects TRBV7-9 to TRBJ2-7; D perhaps matches TRBD2 (5 bases). V was cut by 3 bases and J by 5 bases, with 8 bases left in between. The V gene's germline CDR1 is SEHNR and CDR2 FQNEAQ (reference sequence). The CDR3 is 12 amino acids. The entire variable domain, with the rest obtained from reference TRBV7-9 and TRBJ2-7, is as follows: DTGVSQNPRHKITKRGQNVTFRCDPISEHNRLYWYRQTLGQGPEFLTYFQNEAQLEKSRLLSDRFSAERPKGSFSTLEIQRTEQGDSAMYLCASSFGLDEQYFGPGTRLTVT.

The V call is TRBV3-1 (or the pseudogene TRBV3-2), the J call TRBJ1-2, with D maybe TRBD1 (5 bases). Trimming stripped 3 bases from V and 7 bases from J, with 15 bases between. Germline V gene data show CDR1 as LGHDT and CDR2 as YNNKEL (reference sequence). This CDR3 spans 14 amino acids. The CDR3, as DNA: TGTGCCAGCAGCCAGCCCCTGGATGGGGGTGGCTACACCTTC. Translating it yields CASSQPLDGGGYTF.

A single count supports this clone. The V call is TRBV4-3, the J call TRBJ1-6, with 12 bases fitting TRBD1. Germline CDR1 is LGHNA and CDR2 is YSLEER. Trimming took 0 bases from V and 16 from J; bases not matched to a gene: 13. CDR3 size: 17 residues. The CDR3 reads CASSQDPPPGQGAELHF. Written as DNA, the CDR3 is TGCGCCAGCAGCCAAGATCCCCCCCCGGGACAGGGGGCCGAGCTCCACTTT.

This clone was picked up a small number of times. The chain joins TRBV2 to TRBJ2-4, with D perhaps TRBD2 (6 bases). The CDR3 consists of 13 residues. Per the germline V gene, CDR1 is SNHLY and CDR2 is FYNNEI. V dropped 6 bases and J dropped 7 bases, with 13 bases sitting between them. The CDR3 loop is CASRGFGGNIQYF. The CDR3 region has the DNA TGTGCCAGCAGGGGATTCGGGGGTAACATTCAGTACTTC.